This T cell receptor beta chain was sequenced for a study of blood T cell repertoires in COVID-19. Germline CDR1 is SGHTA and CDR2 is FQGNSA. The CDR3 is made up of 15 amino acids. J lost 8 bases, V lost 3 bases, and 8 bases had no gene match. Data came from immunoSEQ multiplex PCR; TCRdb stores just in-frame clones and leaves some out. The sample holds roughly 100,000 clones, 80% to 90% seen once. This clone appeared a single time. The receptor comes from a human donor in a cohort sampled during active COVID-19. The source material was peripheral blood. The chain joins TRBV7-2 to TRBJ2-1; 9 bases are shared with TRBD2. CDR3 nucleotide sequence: TGTGCCAGCAGCTTTGGGCGGGGGGGCCTCTATGAGCAGTTCTTC. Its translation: CASSFGRGGLYEQFF. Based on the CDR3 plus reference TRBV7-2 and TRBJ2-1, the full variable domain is GAGVSQSPSNKVTEKGKDVELRCDPISGHTALYWYRQSLGQGLEFLIYFQGNSAPDKSGLPSDRFSAERTGGSVSTLTIQRTQQEDSAVYLCASSFGRGGLYEQFFGPGTRLTVL.